This T cell receptor (beta chain) stems from a study of T cell repertoires in cytomegalovirus infection. About the research overall: Matching HLA type, along with CMV infection, was indicated by public TCR beta signatures. Study-level results: Cumulative frequency of public TCR beta families picked out carriers of CMV plus the relevant HLA. What dominated the ex vivo response were HLA-C-restricted CMV-specific TCR beta clonotypes.

TCRdb ran MiXCR on the reads and lists one entry per CDR3 protein. The data contain about 190,000 distinct CDR3 sequences, about a tenth of them singletons. This clonotype was seen repeatedly, ten times or more. Its antigen is unidentified. This clonotype was obtained from a human donor in good health (CMV status not recorded). Some clones in this sample may be carry-over from other donors' samples. The specimen was PBMCs.

CDR3 sequence reads: CASSLATAENQPQHF. DNA of the CDR3: TGTGCCAGCAGCTTGGCGACAGCGGAGAATCAGCCCCAGCATTTT. The chain uses TRBV7-2 and TRBJ1-5, with D perhaps matching TRBD1 (5 bases). The CDR3 is 15 residues long. The V gene lost 3 bases and the J gene lost 4 bases, with 13 bases spanning the gap. Germline lookup yields CDR1 SGHTA and CDR2 FQGNSA.